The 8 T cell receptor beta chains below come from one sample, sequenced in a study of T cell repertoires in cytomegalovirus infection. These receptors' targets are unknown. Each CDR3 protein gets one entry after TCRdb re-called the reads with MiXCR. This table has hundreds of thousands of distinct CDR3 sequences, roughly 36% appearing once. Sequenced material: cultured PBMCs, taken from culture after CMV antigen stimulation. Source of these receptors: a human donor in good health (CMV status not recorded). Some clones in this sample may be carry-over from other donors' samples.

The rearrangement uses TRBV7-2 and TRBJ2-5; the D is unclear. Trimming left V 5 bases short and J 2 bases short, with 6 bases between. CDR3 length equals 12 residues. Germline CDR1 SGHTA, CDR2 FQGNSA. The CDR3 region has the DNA TGTGCCAGCAGCCCTTTTCAAGAGACCCAGTACTTC. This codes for CASSPFQETQYF. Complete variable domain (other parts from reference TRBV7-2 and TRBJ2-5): GAGVSQSPSNKVTEKGKDVELRCDPISGHTALYWYRQSLGQGLEFLIYFQGNSAPDKSGLPSDRFSAERTGGSVSTLTIQRTQQEDSAVYLCASSPFQETQYFGPGTRLLVL.

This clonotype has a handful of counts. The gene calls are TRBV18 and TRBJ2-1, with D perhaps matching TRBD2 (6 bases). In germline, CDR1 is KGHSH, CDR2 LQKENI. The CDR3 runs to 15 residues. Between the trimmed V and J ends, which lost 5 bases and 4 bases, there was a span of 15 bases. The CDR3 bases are TGTGCCAGCTCAGCTGGGGCTAGCGCTTACAATGAGCAGTTCTTC. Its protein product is CASSAGASAYNEQFF.

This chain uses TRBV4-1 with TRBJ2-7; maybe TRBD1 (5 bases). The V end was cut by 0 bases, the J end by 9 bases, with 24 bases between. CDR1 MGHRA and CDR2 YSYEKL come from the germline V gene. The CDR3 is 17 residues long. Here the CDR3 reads CASSQDVAVFRDFGQYF. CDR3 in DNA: TGCGCCAGCAGCCAAGATGTTGCCGTTTTCAGGGATTTCGGGCAGTACTTC.

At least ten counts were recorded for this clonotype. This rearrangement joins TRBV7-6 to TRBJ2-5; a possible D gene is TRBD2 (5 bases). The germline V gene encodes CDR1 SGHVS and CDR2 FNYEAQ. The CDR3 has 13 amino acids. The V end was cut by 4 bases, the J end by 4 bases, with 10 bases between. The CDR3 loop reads CASSYRGLETQYF. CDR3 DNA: TGTGCCAGCAGCTACCGAGGGTTAGAGACCCAGTACTTC.

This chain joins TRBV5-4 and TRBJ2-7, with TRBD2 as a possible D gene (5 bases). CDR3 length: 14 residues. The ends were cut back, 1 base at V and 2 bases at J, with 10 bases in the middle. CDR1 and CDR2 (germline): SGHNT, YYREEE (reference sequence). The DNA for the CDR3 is TGTGCCAGCAGCTTGCCGGGAAGTACCTACGAGCAGTACTTC. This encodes CASSLPGSTYEQYF. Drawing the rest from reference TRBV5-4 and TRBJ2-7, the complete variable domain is ETGVTQSPTHLIKTRGQQVTLRCSSQSGHNTVSWYQQALGQGPQFIFQYYREEENGRGNFPPRFSGLQFPNYSSELNVNALELDDSALYLCASSLPGSTYEQYFGPGTRLTVT.

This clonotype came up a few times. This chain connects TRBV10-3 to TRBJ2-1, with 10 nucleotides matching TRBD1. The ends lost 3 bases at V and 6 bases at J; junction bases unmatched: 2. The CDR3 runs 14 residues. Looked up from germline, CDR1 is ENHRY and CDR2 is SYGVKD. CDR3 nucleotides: TGTGCCATCAGTGACCGGACAGGGGGCAATGAGCAGTTCTTC. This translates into CAISDRTGGNEQFF.

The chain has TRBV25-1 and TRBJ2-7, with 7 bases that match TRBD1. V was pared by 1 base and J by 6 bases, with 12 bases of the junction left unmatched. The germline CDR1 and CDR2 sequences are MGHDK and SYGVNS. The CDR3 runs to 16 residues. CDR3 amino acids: CASSEFAGDRKVEQYF. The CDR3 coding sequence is TGTGCCAGCAGTGAATTTGCAGGGGACAGAAAGGTCGAGCAGTACTTC.

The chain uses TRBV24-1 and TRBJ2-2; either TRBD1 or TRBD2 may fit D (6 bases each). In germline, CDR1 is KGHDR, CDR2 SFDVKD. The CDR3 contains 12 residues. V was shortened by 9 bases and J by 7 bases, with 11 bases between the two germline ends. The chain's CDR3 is CATRGPFGELFF. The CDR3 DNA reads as TGTGCCACCCGGGGGCCCTTCGGGGAGCTGTTTTTT.